What follows are 12 T cell receptor beta chains derived from one specimen sequenced in a study of cytomegalovirus exposure and HLA in healthy donors. The PCR contained 60 Vbeta and 13 Jbeta primers. Some clones are missing from TCRdb's copy, which holds only in-frame ones; the method was immunoSEQ multiplex PCR. The table for this sample gives around 70,000 clones. What was sequenced was PBMCs. These receptors were taken from a female donor in good health and CMV-seropositive.

The V gene is TRBV5-1, the J gene TRBJ2-3; 8 bases fit TRBD2. Germline V lookup: CDR1 SGHRS, CDR2 YFSETQ. CDR3 length: 15 residues. The V and J ends lost 3 bases and 5 bases, in that order; junction bases with no gene match: 8. The CDR3 nucleotides are TGCGCCAGCAGCTCTTCTAACGGGGGGGTAGATACGCAGTATTTT. It specifies CASSSSNGGVDTQYF.

This chain joins TRBV27 and TRBJ1-5; 9 positions agree with TRBD1. This CDR3 has 16 amino acids. J lost 1 base, V lost 6 bases, and 7 bases had no gene match. Germline CDR1 is MNHEY and CDR2 is SMNVEV (reference sequence). CDR3 DNA sequence: TGTGCCAGCAGCTCAGGACAGGGGTTCAGCAATCAGCCCCAGCATTTT. It translates to CASSSGQGFSNQPQHF.

The chain combines TRBV2 with TRBJ2-2, with D maybe TRBD1 (5 bases). V was cut by 8 bases and J by 4 bases, with 17 bases left in between. Germline V lookup: CDR1 SNHLY, CDR2 FYNNEI. CDR3 size: 15 residues. The CDR3 coding sequence is TGTGCCAGCGATTTTCAGGGAAGTGCCACCGGGGAGCTGTTTTTT. Translated: CASDFQGSATGELFF.

J is TRBJ2-7 and V is TRBV7-2, with 8 bases fitting TRBD1. Germline trimming cut 2 bases from V and 3 bases from J; bases unmatched to any gene: 6. The germline gives CDR1 SGHTA, CDR2 FQGNSA. The CDR3 is made up of 15 amino acids. The CDR3 nucleotides are TGTGCCAGCAGCTTAAGACAGGGGCAGGGCTACGAGCAGTACTTC. It codes for CASSLRQGQGYEQYF.

This rearrangement joins TRBV11-3 to TRBJ2-2, with a possible D match to TRBD2 (6 bases). This CDR3 spans 15 amino acids. CDR1 and CDR2 from the germline V gene are SGHNT and YENEEA. Trimming cost V 3 bases and J 5 bases, with 13 bases left between them. CDR3 sequence (DNA): TGTGCCAGCAGCTTTGCGTTTCGGGGGACCGGGGAGCTGTTTTTT. Translated: CASSFAFRGTGELFF.

The chain couples TRBV7-9 to TRBJ2-7, with 8 nucleotides matching TRBD1. CDR3 length: 13 amino acids. Losses at the gene ends were 5 bases for V and 3 bases for J; bases not matched to a gene: 3. CDR1 is SEHNR and CDR2 is FQNEAQ in the germline V gene (reference sequence). As DNA, the CDR3 is TGTGCCAGCAGCCGGGACAGGCACTACGAGCAGTACTTC. Its translation is CASSRDRHYEQYF.

This CDR3 reads CASSYRSYEQYF. CDR3 coding DNA: TGTGCCAGCAGCTATCGGAGTTACGAGCAGTACTTC. The gene calls are TRBV11-3 and TRBJ2-7, with unresolved D. The germline V and J ends were trimmed by 4 bases and 4 bases, with 8 bases remaining between them. Germline values: CDR1 SGHNT, CDR2 YENEEA. This CDR3 spans 12 amino acids. The full variable domain, completed using reference TRBV11-3 and TRBJ2-7, is EAGVVQSPRYKIIEKKQPVAFWCNPISGHNTLYWYLQNLGQGPELLIRYENEEAVDDSQLPKDRFSAERLKGVDSTLKIQPAELGDSAVYLCASSYRSYEQYFGPGTRLTVT.

On this clone: The junction departs from germline at one end; a sequencing error may be responsible. Within the sample, other DNA sequences also encode this same CDR3. J is TRBJ1-6 and V is TRBV29-1; D ambiguous. From germline, CDR1 is SQVTM and CDR2 ANQGSEA. This CDR3 is 13 amino acids long. The CDR3 protein is CSVASSYNSPLHF. The DNA for the CDR3 is TGCAGCGTTGCGAGCTCCTATAATTCACCCCTACACTTT.

This chain joins TRBV4-1 and TRBJ1-5, with 9 bases identical to TRBD1. CDR1 MGHRA and CDR2 YSYEKL come from the germline V gene. The CDR3 length is 14 residues. The trim removed 4 bases at V and 4 bases at J, leaving 2 bases unmatched. The CDR3 spells CASSLGQGNQPQHF. The CDR3 nucleotides are TGCGCCAGCAGCCTAGGACAGGGGAATCAGCCCCAGCATTTT.

The gene calls are TRBV2 and TRBJ2-7, with 13 bases lining up with TRBD2. V lost 7 bases, J lost 2 bases, and 11 bases stayed unmatched. Germline values: CDR1 SNHLY, CDR2 FYNNEI. This CDR3 has 17 amino acids. CDR3 region: CASKQTSGGPNTYEQYF. The CDR3 DNA is TGTGCCAGCAAACAGACTAGCGGGGGGCCCAATACCTACGAGCAGTACTTC.

The gene calls are TRBV7-9 and TRBJ2-3; 9 nucleotides agree with TRBD1. J gave up 7 bases and V 2 bases, and 7 bases lay outside the gene matches. The CDR3 is 15 residues long. Germline lookup yields CDR1 SEHNR and CDR2 FQNEAQ (reference sequence). This CDR3 reads CASSLTGQGRNTQYF. As DNA, the CDR3 is TGTGCCAGCAGCTTAACGGGACAGGGTCGAAATACGCAGTATTTT.

The rearrangement joins TRBV18 to TRBJ2-7; 12 bases are a match to TRBD2. The length of the CDR3 is 14 residues. V lost 3 bases and J lost 7; bases outside the gene matches: 4. CDR1 KGHSH and CDR2 LQKENI come from the germline V gene. In DNA, the CDR3 is TGTGCCAGCTCACCGGGACTAGCGGGCACGGAGCAGTACTTC. It is translated as CASSPGLAGTEQYF. Looking up the rest from reference TRBV18 and TRBJ2-7 gives the full variable domain: NAGVMQNPRHLVRRRGQEARLRCSPMKGHSHVYWYRQLPEEGLKFMVYLQKENIIDESGMPKERFSAEFPKEGPSILRIQQVVRGDSAAYFCASSPGLAGTEQYFGPGTRLTVT.